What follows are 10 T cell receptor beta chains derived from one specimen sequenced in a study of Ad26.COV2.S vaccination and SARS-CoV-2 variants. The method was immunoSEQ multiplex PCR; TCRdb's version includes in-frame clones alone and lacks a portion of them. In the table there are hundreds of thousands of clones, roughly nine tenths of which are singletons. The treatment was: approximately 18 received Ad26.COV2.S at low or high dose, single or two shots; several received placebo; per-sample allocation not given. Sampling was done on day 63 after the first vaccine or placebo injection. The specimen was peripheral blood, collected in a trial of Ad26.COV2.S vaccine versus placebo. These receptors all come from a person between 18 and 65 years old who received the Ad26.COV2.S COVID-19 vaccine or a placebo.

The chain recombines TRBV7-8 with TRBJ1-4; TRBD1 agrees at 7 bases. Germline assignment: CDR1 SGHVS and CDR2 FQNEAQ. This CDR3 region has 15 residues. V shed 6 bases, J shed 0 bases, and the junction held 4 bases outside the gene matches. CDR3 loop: CASRRQGATNEKLFF. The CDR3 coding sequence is TGTGCCAGCAGGCGCCAGGGGGCAACTAATGAAAAACTGTTTTTT.

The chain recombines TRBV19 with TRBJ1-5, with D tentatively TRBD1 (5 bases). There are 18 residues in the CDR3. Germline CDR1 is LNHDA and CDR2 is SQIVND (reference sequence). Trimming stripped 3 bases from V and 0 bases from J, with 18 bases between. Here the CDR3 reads CASSILLGDGYSNQPQHF. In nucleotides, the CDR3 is TGTGCCAGTAGTATTCTTTTGGGGGACGGCTATAGCAATCAGCCCCAGCATTTT.

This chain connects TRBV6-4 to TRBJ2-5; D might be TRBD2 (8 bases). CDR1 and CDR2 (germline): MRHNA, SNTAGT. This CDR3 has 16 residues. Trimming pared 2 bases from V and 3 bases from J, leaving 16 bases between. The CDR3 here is CASSDRGGDSEETQYF. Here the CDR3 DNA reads TGTGCCAGCAGTGACCGGGGGGGGGACAGCGAAGAGACCCAGTACTTC.

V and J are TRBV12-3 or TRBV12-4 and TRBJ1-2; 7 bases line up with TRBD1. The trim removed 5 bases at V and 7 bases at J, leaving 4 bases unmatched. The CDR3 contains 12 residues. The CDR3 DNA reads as TGTGCCAGCAGTCCGAGGACAGGTGGCTACACCTTC. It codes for CASSPRTGGYTF.

Here the CDR3 DNA reads TGCGCCAGCAGCTTGGGTGGGTTTGAAAAACTGTTTTTT. It is translated as CASSLGGFEKLFF. This sequence joins TRBV5-1 and TRBJ1-4, with D hard to call. V gave up 0 bases and J gave up 7 bases, with 7 bases separating them. The CDR3 has 13 amino acids. Germline V gene data show CDR1 as SGHRS and CDR2 as YFSETQ. The variable domain in full, completed from reference TRBV5-1 and TRBJ1-4, reads KAGVTQTPRYLIKTRGQQVTLSCSPISGHRSVSWYQQTPGQGLQFLFEYFSETQRNKGNFPGRFSGRQFSNSRSEMNVSTLELGDSALYLCASSLGGFEKLFFGSGTQLSVL.

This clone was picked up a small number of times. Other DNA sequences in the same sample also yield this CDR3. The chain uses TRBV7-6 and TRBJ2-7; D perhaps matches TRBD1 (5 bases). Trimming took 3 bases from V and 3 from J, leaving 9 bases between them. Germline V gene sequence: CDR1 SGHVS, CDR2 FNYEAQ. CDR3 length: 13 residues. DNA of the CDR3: TGTGCCAGCAGCTTGGGGCCGAACTACGAGCAGTACGTC. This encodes CASSLGPNYEQYV.

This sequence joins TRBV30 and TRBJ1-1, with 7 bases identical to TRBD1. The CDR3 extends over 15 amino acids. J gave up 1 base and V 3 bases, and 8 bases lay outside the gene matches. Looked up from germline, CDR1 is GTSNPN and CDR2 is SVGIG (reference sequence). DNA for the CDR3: TGTGCCTGGAGCCCACAGGGGATTGGGAACACTGAAGCTTTCTTT. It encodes CAWSPQGIGNTEAFF.

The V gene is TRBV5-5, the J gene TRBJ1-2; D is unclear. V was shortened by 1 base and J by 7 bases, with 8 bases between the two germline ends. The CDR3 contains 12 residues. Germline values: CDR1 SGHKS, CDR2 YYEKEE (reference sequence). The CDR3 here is CASSLSLGGYTF. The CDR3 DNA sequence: TGTGCCAGCAGCTTGTCACTGGGTGGCTACACCTTC.

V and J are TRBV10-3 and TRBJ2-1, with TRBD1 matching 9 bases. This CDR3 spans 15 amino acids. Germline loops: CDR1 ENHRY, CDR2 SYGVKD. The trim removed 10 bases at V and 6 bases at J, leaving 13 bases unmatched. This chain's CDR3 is CATRAVTGGSNEQFF. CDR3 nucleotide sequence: TGTGCCACCCGGGCGGTGACAGGGGGTTCCAATGAGCAGTTCTTC.

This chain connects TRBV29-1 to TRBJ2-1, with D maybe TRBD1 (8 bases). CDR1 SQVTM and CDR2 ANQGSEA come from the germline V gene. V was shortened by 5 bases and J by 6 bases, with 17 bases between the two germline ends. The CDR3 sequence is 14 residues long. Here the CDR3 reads CSVHNRGGSNEQFF. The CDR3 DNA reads TGCAGCGTTCACAACAGGGGGGGCTCCAATGAGCAGTTCTTC.